This TCR beta chain was recovered during a study of blood T cell repertoires in COVID-19. For the study at large: From the United States, Italy and Spain came samples of acute and convalescent COVID-19. In each case, the material was cDNA or gDNA derived from T cells, B-cell-depleted T cells, or PBMCs.

Authors' processing steps: Cell counts per sample came from amplifying reference gene primers. Assay: immunoSEQ multiplex PCR; the TCRdb copy retains only in-frame clones and omits some. V and J calls and clone size are as listed in that table; D and trimming were resolved from the DNA. The table records roughly 290,000 clones, around 85% of them present only once. In germline, CDR1 is LNHDA, CDR2 SQIVND (reference sequence). Between the trimmed V and J ends, which lost 3 bases and 5 bases, there was a span of 13 bases. There are 14 residues in the CDR3. Sequenced: peripheral blood. The sequence came from a woman aged 25 to 39 who had recovered from COVID-19. The chain links TRBV19 to TRBJ2-5, with D perhaps TRBD1 (6 bases). CDR3 DNA sequence: TGTGCCAGTAGTATCAGAAGGGGGTGGGAGACCCAGTACTTC. Amino acid sequence: CASSIRRGWETQYF.